One and the same sample provided the 10 T cell receptor beta chains below, sequenced in a study of blood T cells in healthy people across ages (dated by TCRdb to the mid-2010s). The library relied on 5' RACE. For sequencing, an Illumina HiSeq 2500 was employed. A second PCR of roughly 6 to 11 cycles was run with a J-beta primer mix and a sample-barcoded 5' primer. TCRdb trimmed public reads at Q25 via fastp, called clones via MiXCR and kept in-frame beta chains. When rows share a CDR3 protein, they turn into one entry using the most common DNA and genes. In this sample the table shows approximately 800,000 distinct CDR3 sequences, 20% to 30% of which occur a single time. Jointly, the top ten make up around 3% of the sample. These same data were also listed under a study on T cells of mothers and their children.

What was sequenced was blood. These receptors all come from a boy aged 5-17 years in good health.

This sequence joins TRBV2 and TRBJ1-4; TRBD1 matches 9 bases. V shed 6 bases and J 7 bases; nucleotides not matched to a gene: 9. The CDR3 extends over 15 amino acids. Germline CDR1 is SNHLY and CDR2 is FYNNEI. For the CDR3, the DNA is TGTGCCAGCAGCCACAGGGGGCCCACCCCTGAAAAACTGTTTTTT. It specifies CASSHRGPTPEKLFF.

This clonotype was counted once. It may be a read error: a sequence one base away is much more abundant. The chain couples TRBV6-5 to TRBJ1-2; D uncertain. The CDR3 covers 11 residues. Trimming shortened V by 4 bases and J by 6 bases, and 6 bases separated the two germline ends. Germline V CDR1 and CDR2: MNHEY, SVGAGI. In DNA, the CDR3 is TGTGCCAGCAGTTCCTTCGATGGCTACACCTTC. Protein: CASSSFDGYTF.

This clonotype has a handful of counts. The chain employs TRBV29-1 and TRBJ2-7, with 8 positions matching TRBD1. Trimming removed 3 bases from V and 6 bases from J; junction bases left unmatched: 10. The V gene's germline CDR1 is SQVTM and CDR2 ANQGSEA. There are 14 residues in the CDR3. This CDR3 is CSVDPGTGEGEQYF. For the CDR3, the DNA is TGCAGCGTTGACCCTGGGACAGGAGAAGGCGAGCAGTACTTC.

Only a few counts were recorded for this clonotype. The rearrangement joins TRBV28 to TRBJ2-7; D perhaps matches TRBD1 (6 bases). Trimming took 6 bases from V and 3 from J, leaving 18 bases between them. The CDR3 extends over 15 amino acids. Germline V gives CDR1 MDHEN, CDR2 SYDVKM. As DNA, the CDR3 is TGTGCCAGCAGCTGGGACACGAGGCTTTACTACGAGCAGTACTTC. Its translation is CASSWDTRLYYEQYF.

The rearrangement links TRBV5-1 to TRBJ2-2; D not certain. The CDR3 covers 15 residues. In germline, CDR1 is SGHRS, CDR2 YFSETQ. V was cut by 2 bases and J by 0 bases, with 8 bases left in between. The CDR3 sequence is CASSFSLANTGELFF. The CDR3, as DNA: TGCGCCAGCAGCTTTTCCCTTGCGAACACCGGGGAGCTGTTTTTT.

The rearrangement joins TRBV5-6 to TRBJ1-1, with 7 positions matching TRBD1. The CDR3 totals 15 residues. Germline loops: CDR1 SGHDT, CDR2 YYEEEE. V shed 2 bases and J 5 bases; nucleotides not matched to a gene: 9. CDR3 in DNA: TGTGCCAGCAGCTTTACCCGACAGGGTGAAACTGAAGCTTTCTTT. Protein sequence: CASSFTRQGETEAFF.

The rearrangement uses TRBV20-1 and TRBJ2-1; 8 bases line up with TRBD2. The V gene end was trimmed by 6 bases and the J gene end by 5 bases; junction bases not matched to a gene: 12. Germline V gene data show CDR1 as DFQATT and CDR2 as SNEGSKA (reference sequence). This CDR3 region has 15 residues. This chain's CDR3 is CSAPSPSLADNEQFF. DNA for the CDR3: TGCAGTGCACCCAGTCCATCACTAGCGGACAATGAGCAGTTCTTC.

This clonotype was observed at least ten times. As DNA, the CDR3 is TGTGCCAGCAGTTCAACCGGGCGTAATGAAAAACTGTTTTTT. It encodes CASSSTGRNEKLFF. The rearrangement uses TRBV7-3 and TRBJ1-4; no reliable D call. The CDR3 runs to 14 residues. The germline gives CDR1 SGHTA, CDR2 FQGTGA. Trimming left V 6 bases short and J 4 bases short, with 12 bases between.

The V call is TRBV9, the J call TRBJ1-1; 7 bases agree with TRBD1. CDR1 and CDR2 (germline): SGDLS, YYNGEE. CDR3 length: 15 residues. V lost 2 bases to trimming and J lost 6 bases; unmatched junction nucleotides: 10. The CDR3 is CASSVDRAPGPEAFF. The CDR3 nucleotides read TGTGCCAGCAGCGTCGACAGGGCCCCTGGTCCTGAAGCTTTCTTT.

The chain combines TRBV5-1 with TRBJ2-7; 11 bases align to TRBD2. The V segment lost 4 bases and the J segment 1 base; nucleotides outside the gene matches: 4. The germline gives CDR1 SGHRS, CDR2 YFSETQ. The CDR3 length is 15 residues. The CDR3 DNA sequence: TGCGCCAGCAGCGGAAGACTAGCGGGGTCCTACGAGCAGTACTTC. The encoded protein is CASSGRLAGSYEQYF.